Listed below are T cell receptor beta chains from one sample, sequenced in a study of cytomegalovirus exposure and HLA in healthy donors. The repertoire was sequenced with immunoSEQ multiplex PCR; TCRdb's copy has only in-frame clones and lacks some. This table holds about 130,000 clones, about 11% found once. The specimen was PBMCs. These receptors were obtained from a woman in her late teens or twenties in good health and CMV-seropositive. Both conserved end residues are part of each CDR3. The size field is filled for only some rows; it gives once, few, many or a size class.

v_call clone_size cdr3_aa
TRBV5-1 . CASGTAGGPYEQFF
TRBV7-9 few CASREGAGGGYTF
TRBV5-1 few CASSLAGGNQETQYF
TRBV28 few CASSLYGAPGNQPQHF
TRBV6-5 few CASTRSGGDEQYF
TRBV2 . CASSDLSQGFTGELFF
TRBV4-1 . CASSRGSDSSYEQYF
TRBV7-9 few CASIGTDTQYF
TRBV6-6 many CASLTRNSNTIYF
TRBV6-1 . CASSELLTLDNTEAFF
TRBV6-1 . CAGTGALSEFYTF
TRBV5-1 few CASSRGQSTDTQYF
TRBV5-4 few CASSPRYYNEQFF
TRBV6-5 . CASSLILGTGELFF
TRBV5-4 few CASSLGSSGDNEQFF
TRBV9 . CASSVGAGDQETQYF
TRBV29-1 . CSVETSTYTEQFF
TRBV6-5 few CAPLRGGYGYTF
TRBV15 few CATRETGSYEQYF
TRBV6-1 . CASSEDLVGNQPQHF
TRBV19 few CASTKFQGDAEAFF